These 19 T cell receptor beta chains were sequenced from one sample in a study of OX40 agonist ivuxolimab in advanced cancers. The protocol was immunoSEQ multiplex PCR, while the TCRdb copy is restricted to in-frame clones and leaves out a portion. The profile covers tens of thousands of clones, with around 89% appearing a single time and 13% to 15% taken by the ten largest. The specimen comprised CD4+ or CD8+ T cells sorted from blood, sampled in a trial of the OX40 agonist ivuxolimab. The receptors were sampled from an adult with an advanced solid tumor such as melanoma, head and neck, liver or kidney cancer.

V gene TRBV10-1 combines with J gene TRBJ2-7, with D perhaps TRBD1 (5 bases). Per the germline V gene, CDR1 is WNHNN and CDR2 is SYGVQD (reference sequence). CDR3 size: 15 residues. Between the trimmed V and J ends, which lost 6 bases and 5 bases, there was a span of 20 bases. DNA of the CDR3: TGCGCCAGCAGACCCCCGCAGGGAATTGCCAACGAGCAGTACTTC. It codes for CASRPPQGIANEQYF.

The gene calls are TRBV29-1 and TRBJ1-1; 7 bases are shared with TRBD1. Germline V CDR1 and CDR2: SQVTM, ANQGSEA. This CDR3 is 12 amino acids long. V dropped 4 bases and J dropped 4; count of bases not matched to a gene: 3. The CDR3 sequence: CSVVPGGTEAFF. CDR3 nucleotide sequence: TGCAGCGTTGTCCCAGGGGGCACTGAAGCTTTCTTT.

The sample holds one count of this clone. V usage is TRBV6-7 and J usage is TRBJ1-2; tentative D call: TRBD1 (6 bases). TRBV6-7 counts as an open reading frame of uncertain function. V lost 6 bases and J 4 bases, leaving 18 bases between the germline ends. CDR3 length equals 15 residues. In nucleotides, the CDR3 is TGTGCCAGCAGGTCACAGGGTAGTGGGCTCTATGGCTACACCTTC. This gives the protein CASRSQGSGLYGYTF.

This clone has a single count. CDR3 sequence reads: CASSVVDILGSGNYGYTF. The CDR3 bases are TGTGCCAGCAGCGTAGTGGATATTTTGGGATCGGGTAACTATGGCTACACCTTC. The chain recombines TRBV9 with TRBJ1-2; D is undetermined. The ends were cut back, 0 bases at V and 1 base at J, with 19 bases in the middle. This CDR3 spans 18 amino acids. Germline CDR1 is SGDLS and CDR2 is YYNGEE.

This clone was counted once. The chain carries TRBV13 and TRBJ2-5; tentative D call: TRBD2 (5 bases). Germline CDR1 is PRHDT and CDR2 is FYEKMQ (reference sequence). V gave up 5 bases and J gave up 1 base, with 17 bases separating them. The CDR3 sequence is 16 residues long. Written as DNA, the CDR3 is TGTGCCAGCAGCCCGAACCTTAGAGGACTCCAAGAGACCCAGTACTTC. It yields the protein CASSPNLRGLQETQYF.

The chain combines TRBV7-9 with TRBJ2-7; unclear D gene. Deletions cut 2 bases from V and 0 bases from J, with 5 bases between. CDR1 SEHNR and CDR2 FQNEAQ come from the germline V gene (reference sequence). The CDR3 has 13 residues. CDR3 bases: TGTGCCAGCAGCTTACCTAGCTCCTACGAGCAGTACTTC. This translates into CASSLPSSYEQYF. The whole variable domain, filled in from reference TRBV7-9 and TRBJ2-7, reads DTGVSQNPRHKITKRGQNVTFRCDPISEHNRLYWYRQTLGQGPEFLTYFQNEAQLEKSRLLSDRFSAERPKGSFSTLEIQRTEQGDSAMYLCASSLPSSYEQYFGPGTRLTVT.

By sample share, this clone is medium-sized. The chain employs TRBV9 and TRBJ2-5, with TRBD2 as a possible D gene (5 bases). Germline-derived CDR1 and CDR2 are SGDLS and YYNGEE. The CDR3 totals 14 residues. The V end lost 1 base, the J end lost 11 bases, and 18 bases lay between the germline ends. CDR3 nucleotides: TGTGCCAGCAGCGTAAGCGGACGATTTAATGAACAGTACTTC. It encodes CASSVSGRFNEQYF.

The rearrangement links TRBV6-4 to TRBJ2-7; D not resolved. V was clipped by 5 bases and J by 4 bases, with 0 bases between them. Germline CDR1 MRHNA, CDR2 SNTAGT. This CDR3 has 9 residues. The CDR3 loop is CASSYEQYF. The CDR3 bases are TGTGCCAGCAGTTACGAGCAGTACTTC.

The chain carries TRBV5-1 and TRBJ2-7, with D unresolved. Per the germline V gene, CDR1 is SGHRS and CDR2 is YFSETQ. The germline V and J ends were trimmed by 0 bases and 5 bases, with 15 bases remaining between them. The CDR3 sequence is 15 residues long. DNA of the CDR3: TGCGCCAGCAGCTTGGTCGCCTTAAGACCCCACGAGCAGTACTTC. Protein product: CASSLVALRPHEQYF.

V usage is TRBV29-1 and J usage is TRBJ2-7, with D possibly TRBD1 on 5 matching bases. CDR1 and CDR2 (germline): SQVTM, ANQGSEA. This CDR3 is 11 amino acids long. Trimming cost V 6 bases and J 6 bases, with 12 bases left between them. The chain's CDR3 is CSVTLRGEQYF. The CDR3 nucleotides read TGCAGCGTCACCCTTAGGGGCGAGCAGTACTTC.

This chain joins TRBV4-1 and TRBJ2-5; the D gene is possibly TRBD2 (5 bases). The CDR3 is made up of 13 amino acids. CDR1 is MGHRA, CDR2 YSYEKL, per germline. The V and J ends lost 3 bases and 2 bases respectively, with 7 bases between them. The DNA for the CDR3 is TGCGCCAGCAGCCATTCGGGACAAGAGACCCAGTACTTC. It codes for CASSHSGQETQYF.

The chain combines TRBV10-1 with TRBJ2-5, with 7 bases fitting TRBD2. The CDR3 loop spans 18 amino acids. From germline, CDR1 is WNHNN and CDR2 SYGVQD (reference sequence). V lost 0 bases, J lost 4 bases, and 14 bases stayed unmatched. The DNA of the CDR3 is TGCGCCAGCAGTGAGTCGATAGGGACTACCGAAATCGTAGAGACCCAGTACTTC. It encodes CASSESIGTTEIVETQYF.

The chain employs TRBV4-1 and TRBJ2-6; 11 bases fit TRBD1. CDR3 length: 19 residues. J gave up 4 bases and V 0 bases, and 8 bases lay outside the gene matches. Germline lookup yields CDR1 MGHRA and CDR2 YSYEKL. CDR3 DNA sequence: TGCGCCAGCAGCCAAGATGTTCGGACAGGGGGCACCGGGGCCAACGTCCTGACTTTC. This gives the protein CASSQDVRTGGTGANVLTF.

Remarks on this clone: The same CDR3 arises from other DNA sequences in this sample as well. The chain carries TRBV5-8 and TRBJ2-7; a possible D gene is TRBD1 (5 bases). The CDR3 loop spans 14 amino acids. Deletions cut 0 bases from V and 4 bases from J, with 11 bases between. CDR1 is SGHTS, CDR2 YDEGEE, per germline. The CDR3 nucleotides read TGTGCCAGCAGCTTGGGAGACAGTTCGTACGAGCAGTACTTC. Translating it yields CASSLGDSSYEQYF.

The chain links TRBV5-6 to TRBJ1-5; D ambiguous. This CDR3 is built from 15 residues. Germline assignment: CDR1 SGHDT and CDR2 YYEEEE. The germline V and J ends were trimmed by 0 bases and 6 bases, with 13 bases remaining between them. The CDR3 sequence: CASSLGWREGQPQHF. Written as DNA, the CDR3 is TGTGCCAGCAGCTTGGGTTGGAGGGAGGGTCAGCCCCAGCATTTT.

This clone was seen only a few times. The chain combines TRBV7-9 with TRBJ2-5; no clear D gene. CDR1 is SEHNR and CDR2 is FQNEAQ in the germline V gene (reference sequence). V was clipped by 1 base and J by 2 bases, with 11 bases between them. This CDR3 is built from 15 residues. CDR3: CASSLGFRAQETQYF. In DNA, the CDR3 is TGTGCCAGCAGCTTAGGGTTCCGGGCACAAGAGACCCAGTACTTC.

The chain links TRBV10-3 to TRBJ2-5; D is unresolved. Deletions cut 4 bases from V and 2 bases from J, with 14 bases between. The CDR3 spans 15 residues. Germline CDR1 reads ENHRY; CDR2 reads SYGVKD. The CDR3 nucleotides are TGTGCCATCAGTGGAGGAAAGCGCTCTCAAGAGACCCAGTACTTC. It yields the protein CAISGGKRSQETQYF.

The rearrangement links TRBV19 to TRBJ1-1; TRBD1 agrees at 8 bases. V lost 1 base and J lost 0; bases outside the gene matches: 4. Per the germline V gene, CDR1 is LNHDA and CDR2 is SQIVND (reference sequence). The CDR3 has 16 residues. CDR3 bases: TGTGCCAGTAGTATAGCTCAGGGGGCCGTGAACACTGAAGCTTTCTTT. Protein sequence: CASSIAQGAVNTEAFF. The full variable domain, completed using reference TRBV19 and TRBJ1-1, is DGGITQSPKYLFRKEGQNVTLSCEQNLNHDAMYWYRQDPGQGLRLIYYSQIVNDFQKGDIAEGYSVSREKKESFPLTVTSAQKNPTAFYLCASSIAQGAVNTEAFFGQGTRLTVV.

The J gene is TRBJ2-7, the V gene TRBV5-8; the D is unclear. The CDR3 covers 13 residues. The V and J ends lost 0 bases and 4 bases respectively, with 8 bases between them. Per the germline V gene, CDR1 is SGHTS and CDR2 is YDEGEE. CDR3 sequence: CASSLDQDYEQYF. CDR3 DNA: TGTGCCAGCAGCTTGGACCAGGATTACGAGCAGTACTTC.